This T cell receptor (beta chain) was found in a study of blood T cell repertoires in COVID-19 (dated by TCRdb to about 2020). Context from the whole study: Samples covering the acute and convalescent phases of COVID-19 were provided by collaborators in the United States, Italy and Spain. The samples were drawn from the first 160 participants of the ongoing ImmuneRACE study and from 1,254 subjects provided by 6 global collaborators. A de-identified subject ID, COVID-19 status, age in years and sex were almost always included in the sample metadata. Where available, HLA class I and class II types were taken from metadata supplied by the sample provider and were not determined by assay-based typing. The dataset comprised deeply sampled blood TCRbeta repertoires from subjects exposed to, actively infected with, or recovered from COVID-19. The prospective study material was composed of cDNA or gDNA derived from T cells, B-cell-depleted T cells, or PBMCs. The repertoires were made available in a free public database intended to serve as a resource for research on the immune response to SARS-CoV-2. General findings and caveats noted by the study authors: The amount of clinical and demographic metadata varied by source and participant and was provided uncurated.

Collaborating institutions collected whole blood in K2EDTA tubes following their own protocols. For TCRbeta analysis, collaborator samples were shipped as frozen whole blood, as isolated PBMCs, or as DNA extracted from either sample type. TCRbeta CDR3 regions were amplified from genomic DNA by means of the immunoSEQ Assay, a bias-controlled multiplex PCR. Per the authors' processing: The number of nucleated cells in each sample was estimated from the amplification of reference gene primers within the assay. To quantify the absolute abundance of each unique TCRbeta CDR3 rearrangement, sequence reads were collapsed and filtered. Productive Simpson clonality was computed per sample as the square root of Simpson's diversity index over productive rearrangements. The table comes from immuneACCESS by way of TCRdb, which keeps in-frame sequences with V and J called. Part of the clones is missing from these tables; in studies checked, under half for an unresolved V gene and the rest for unknown reasons. Clone size and V and J calls were adopted from that table, with D and trimming inferred from the DNA. Across this sample there are tens of thousands of clones, with more than 90% seen only once. Of the sample, less than 7.5% falls within the top ten clones.

Via the germline V gene, CDR1 is MGHRA and CDR2 YSYEKL. V trim: 1 base; J trim: 8 bases; unmatched bases: 12. The CDR3 starts with the cysteine, ends with the phenylalanine, and has 17 residues. The DNA shown is the 51-base CDR3, in frame from base 1. Turning to this clone: Its antigen remains unidentified. Base qualities were left out, and no much larger clone turns up one base away.

Sequenced material: peripheral blood. The receptor chain draws on TRBV4-1 and TRBJ2-1, with 9 central nucleotides matching TRBD1. The receptor was derived from a man aged 45-60 years with active COVID-19. The CDR3 region: CASSQGTGVQRWHEQFF. Read as DNA, the sequence is TGCGCCAGCAGCCAAGGGACAGGGGTCCAACGGTGGCATGAGCAGTTCTTC.